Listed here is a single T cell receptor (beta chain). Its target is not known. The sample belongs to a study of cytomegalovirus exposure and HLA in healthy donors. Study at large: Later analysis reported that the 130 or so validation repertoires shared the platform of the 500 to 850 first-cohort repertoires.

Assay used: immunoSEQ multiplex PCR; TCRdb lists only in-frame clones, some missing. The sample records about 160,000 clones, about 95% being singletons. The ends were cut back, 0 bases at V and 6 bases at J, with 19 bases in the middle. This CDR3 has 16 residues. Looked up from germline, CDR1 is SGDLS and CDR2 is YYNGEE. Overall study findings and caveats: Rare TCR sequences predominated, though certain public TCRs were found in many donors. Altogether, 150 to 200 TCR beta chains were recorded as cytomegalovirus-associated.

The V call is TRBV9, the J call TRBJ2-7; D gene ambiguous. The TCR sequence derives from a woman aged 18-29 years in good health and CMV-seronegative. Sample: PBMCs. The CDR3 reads CASSVVPNFVTAEQYF. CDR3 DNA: TGTGCCAGCAGCGTAGTTCCCAATTTCGTCACAGCCGAGCAGTACTTC.